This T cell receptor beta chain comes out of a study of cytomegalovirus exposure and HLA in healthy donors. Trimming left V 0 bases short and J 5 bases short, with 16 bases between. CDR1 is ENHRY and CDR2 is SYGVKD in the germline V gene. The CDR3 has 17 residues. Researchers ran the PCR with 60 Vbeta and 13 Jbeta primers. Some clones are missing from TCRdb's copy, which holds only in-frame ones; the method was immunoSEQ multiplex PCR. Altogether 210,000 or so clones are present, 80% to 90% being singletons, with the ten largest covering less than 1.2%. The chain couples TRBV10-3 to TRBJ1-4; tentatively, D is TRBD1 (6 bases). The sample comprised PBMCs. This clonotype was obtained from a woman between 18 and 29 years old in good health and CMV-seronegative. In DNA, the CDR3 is TGTGCCATCAGTGAGTCGACGATCGACAGGAGAAATGAAAAACTGTTTTTT. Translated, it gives CAISESTIDRRNEKLFF.